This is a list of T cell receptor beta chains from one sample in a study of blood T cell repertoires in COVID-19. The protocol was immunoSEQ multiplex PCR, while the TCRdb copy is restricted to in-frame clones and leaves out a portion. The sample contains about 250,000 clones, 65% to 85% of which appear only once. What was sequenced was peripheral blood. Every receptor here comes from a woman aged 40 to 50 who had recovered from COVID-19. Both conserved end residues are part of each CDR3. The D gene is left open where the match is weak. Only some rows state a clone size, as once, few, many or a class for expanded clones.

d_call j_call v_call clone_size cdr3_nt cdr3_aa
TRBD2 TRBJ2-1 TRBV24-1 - TGTGCCACCAGGGGACCCCTGGGGACTAGCGGGGGGGCCGTCAATGAGCAGTTCTTC CATRGPLGTSGGAVNEQFF
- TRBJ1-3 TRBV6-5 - TGTGCCAGCAGTTCAACAGGGAACTCTGGAAACACCATATATTTT CASSSTGNSGNTIYF
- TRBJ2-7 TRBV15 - TGTGCCACCAGCAGAGGTGGAGGGGGCAGCGAGCAGTACTTC CATSRGGGGSEQYF
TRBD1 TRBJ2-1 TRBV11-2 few TGTGCCAGCAGCTTAGGGGGACAGAGGGGACAGGTGTTCTTC CASSLGGQRGQVFF
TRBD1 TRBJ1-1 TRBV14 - TGTGCCAGCAGCCAACAGGGGGACACTGAAGCTTTCTTT CASSQQGDTEAFF
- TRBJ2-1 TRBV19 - TGTGCCAGTAGTATCAGGATGGGTGAGCAGTTCTTC CASSIRMGEQFF
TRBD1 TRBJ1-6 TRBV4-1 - TGCGCCAGCAGCCTCCGGACAGGGGGGAATTCACCCCTCCACTTT CASSLRTGGNSPLHF
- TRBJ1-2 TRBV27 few TGTGCCAGCAGGTTAAAGCCAACAGGGATGGTCTATGGCTACACCTTC CASRLKPTGMVYGYTF
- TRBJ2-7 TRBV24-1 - TGTGCCACCAGTGACCCTAGTAGAATGGAGCAGTACTTC CATSDPSRMEQYF
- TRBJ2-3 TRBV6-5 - TGTGCCAGCAGTTACCCCGACAGTTCAGATACGCAGTATTTT CASSYPDSSDTQYF
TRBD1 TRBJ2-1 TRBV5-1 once TGCGCCAGCAGCTTGGAGGACAGGGACTACAATGAGCAGTTCTTC CASSLEDRDYNEQFF
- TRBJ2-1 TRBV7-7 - TGTGCCAGCAGCTTAAGAGTAGTCCCCTACAATGAGCAGTTCTTC CASSLRVVPYNEQFF
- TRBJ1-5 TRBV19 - TGTGCCAGTAGTATGATGTCGGGAGGTAATCAGCCCCAGCATTTT CASSMMSGGNQPQHF
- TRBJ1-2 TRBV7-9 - TGTGCCAGCAGCTTAGAACAGACCTATGGCTACACCTTC CASSLEQTYGYTF
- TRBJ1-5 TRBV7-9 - TGTGCCAGCAGCTTCGATGGGGGGACGCCCCAGCATTTT CASSFDGGTPQHF
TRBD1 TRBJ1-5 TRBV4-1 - TGCGCCAGCAGCCATTCGGGACAGGGGGGTAGTCAGCCCCAGCATTTT CASSHSGQGGSQPQHF
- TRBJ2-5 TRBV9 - TGTGCCAGCAGCGGAACAGGGCCAGAGACCCAGTACTTC CASSGTGPETQYF
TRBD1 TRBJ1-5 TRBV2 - TGTGCCAGCAGTGCCTTGAGGGGGCTTCAGCCCCAGCATTTT CASSALRGLQPQHF
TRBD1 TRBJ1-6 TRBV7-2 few TGTGCCAGCAGCTCGTTTACAGGGGCTTCCTATAATTCACCCCTCCACTTT CASSSFTGASYNSPLHF
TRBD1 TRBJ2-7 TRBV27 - TGTGCCAGCAGTTATTTTGGGACAGGGGTGTACGAGCAGTACTTC CASSYFGTGVYEQYF
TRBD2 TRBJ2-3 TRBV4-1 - TGCGCCAGCAGCCAAGAAGGCGGGGGTGCAGATACGCAGTATTTT CASSQEGGGADTQYF
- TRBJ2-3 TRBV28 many TGTGCCAGCAGCGGCGGGTTGGCTAGCGATGGTTCAGATACGCAGTATTTT CASSGGLASDGSDTQYF